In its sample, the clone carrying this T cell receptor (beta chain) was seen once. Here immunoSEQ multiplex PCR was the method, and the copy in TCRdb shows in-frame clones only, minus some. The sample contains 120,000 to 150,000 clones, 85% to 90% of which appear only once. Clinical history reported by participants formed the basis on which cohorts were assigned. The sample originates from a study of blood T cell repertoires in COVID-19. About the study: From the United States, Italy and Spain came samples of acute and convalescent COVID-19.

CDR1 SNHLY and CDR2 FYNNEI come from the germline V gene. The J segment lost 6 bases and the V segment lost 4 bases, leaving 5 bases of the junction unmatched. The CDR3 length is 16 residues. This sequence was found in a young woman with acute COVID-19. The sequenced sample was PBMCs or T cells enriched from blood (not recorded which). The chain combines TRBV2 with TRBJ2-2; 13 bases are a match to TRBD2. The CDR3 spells CASSGRTSGSSGELFF. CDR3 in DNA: TGTGCCAGCAGTGGCAGGACTAGCGGGAGTTCCGGGGAGCTGTTTTTT.